The next 17 T cell receptor beta chains were all read from a single sample in a study of T cells in Graves' hyperthyroidism and ophthalmopathy. Regions amplified from RNA transcripts were the TCR beta CDR3 regions. A set of HTBI primers served as the primers for a first-round RT-PCR of the TCR CDR3. MiXCR, applied by TCRdb to the multiplex PCR reads, yields one record per CDR3 protein. The table includes about 380,000 distinct CDR3 sequences, approximately 17% detected once. Sample: blood. The receptors come from a young man with Graves' ophthalmopathy.

This clonotype was detected many times. The chain uses TRBV3-1 and TRBJ2-7; 11 nucleotides agree with TRBD2. The CDR3 length is 15 residues. Germline CDR1 is LGHDT and CDR2 is YNNKEL (reference sequence). The V segment lost 2 bases and the J segment 7 bases; nucleotides outside the gene matches: 7. CDR3 protein: CASSQLSGGAGEQYF. The CDR3 DNA reads TGTGCCAGCAGCCAACTTAGCGGGGGGGCCGGTGAGCAGTACTTC.

This clonotype came up once. This may stem from a read error, because a much larger clone lies one nucleotide away. The chain combines TRBV19 with TRBJ2-2; maybe TRBD1 (6 bases). Germline loops: CDR1 LNHDA, CDR2 SQIVND (reference sequence). There are 15 residues in the CDR3. The DNA of the CDR3 is TGTGCCAGTAGTGTACAGGGCGCGAACACCGGGGAGCCGTTTTTT. This codes for CASSVQGANTGEPFF.

This clonotype was counted only a few times. The V call is TRBV15, the J call TRBJ2-5, with 13 bases that match TRBD2. CDR1 and CDR2 from the germline V gene are LNHNV and YYDKDF (reference sequence). The CDR3 has 18 residues. With V trimmed by 5 bases and J by 4 bases, 13 bases remained unmatched. CDR3 in amino acids: CATSGRLAGGGIGETQYF. The CDR3 DNA reads TGTGCCACCAGCGGAAGACTAGCGGGGGGCGGGATTGGAGAGACCCAGTACTTC.

This clonotype was detected ten times or more. The rearrangement joins TRBV6-1 to TRBJ1-5, with D perhaps TRBD1 (5 bases). This CDR3 is 12 amino acids long. The germline CDR1 and CDR2 sequences are MNHNS and SASEGT. With 8 bases removed from V and 6 bases from J, the gap between germline ends came to 11 bases. The CDR3 region has the DNA TGTGCCAGCGGACCGGGGGGTCAGCCCCAGCATTTT. Protein sequence: CASGPGGQPQHF.

This clonotype occurred many times. This chain connects TRBV11-2 to TRBJ1-3; no definite D call. Per germline, CDR1 SGHAT and CDR2 FQNNGV. V was pared by 5 bases and J by 4 bases, with 9 bases between. The CDR3 is 13 amino acids. CDR3 sequence reads: CASSPNNGNTIYF. In nucleotides, the CDR3 is TGTGCCAGCAGCCCCAACAACGGAAACACCATATATTTT.

This clonotype has more than one count but fewer than ten. The chain has TRBV6-1 and TRBJ1-2; the D gene is possibly TRBD1 (5 bases). CDR3 size: 13 residues. Trimming took 6 bases from V and 3 from J, leaving 11 bases between them. Germline CDR1 MNHNS, CDR2 SASEGT. This CDR3 is CASRTGDDYGYTF. The CDR3 nucleotides read TGTGCCAGCAGAACCGGGGACGACTATGGCTACACCTTC.

This clonotype was observed a handful of times. The rearrangement uses TRBV6-1 and TRBJ1-2; a weak D match, TRBD1 (6 bases). Germline V gene data show CDR1 as MNHNS and CDR2 as SASEGT. The V end was cut by 6 bases, the J end by 8 bases, with 13 bases between. The CDR3 has 12 amino acids. The CDR3 region is CASREGTSGYTF. In DNA, the CDR3 is TGTGCCAGCAGGGAGGGGACATCGGGCTACACCTTC.

J is TRBJ2-5 and V is TRBV29-1; 10 bases map to TRBD1. The CDR3 has 15 residues. Per the germline V gene, CDR1 is SQVTM and CDR2 is ANQGSEA. V was clipped by 3 bases and J by 2 bases; unmatched bases: 6. The CDR3 region is CSVDHGQGGQETQYF. CDR3 DNA sequence: TGCAGCGTTGACCACGGACAGGGGGGTCAAGAGACCCAGTACTTC.

The CDR3 DNA reads as TGTGCCAGCAGCTTAGGGCCTAGGGGCAGGCAGACCTACGAGCAGTACTTC. This gives the protein CASSLGPRGRQTYEQYF. V is TRBV7-9 and J is TRBJ2-7; D is perhaps TRBD1 (5 bases). Germline V gives CDR1 SEHNR, CDR2 FQNEAQ (reference sequence). This CDR3 spans 17 amino acids. V gave up 1 base and J gave up 2 bases, with 18 bases separating them.

The J gene is TRBJ2-7, the V gene TRBV3-1, with 11 bases matching TRBD2. The V segment lost 4 bases and the J segment 1 base; nucleotides outside the gene matches: 9. Germline CDR1 LGHDT, CDR2 YNNKEL (reference sequence). There are 17 residues in the CDR3. The CDR3 region has the DNA TGTGCCAGCAGCCTCATCCCAACTAGCGGGGGATCCTACGAGCAGTACTTC. It encodes CASSLIPTSGGSYEQYF.

A remark on this clonotype: This sequence may be a read error, since a much larger clone differs from it by one base. The gene calls are TRBV6-5 and TRBJ1-2; a weak D match, TRBD1 (5 bases). Germline CDR1 MNHEY, CDR2 SVGAGI. There are 15 residues in the CDR3. CDR3 sequence: CTSSYGARGNYGYTF. CDR3 nucleotides: TGTACCAGCAGTTACGGGGCGCGGGGTAACTATGGCTACACCTTC.

Many counts were recorded for this clonotype. V and J are TRBV6-2 or TRBV6-3 and TRBJ2-1; D uncertain. Germline loops: CDR1 MNHEY, CDR2 SVGEGT. The CDR3 runs to 16 residues. V was shortened by 2 bases and J by 8 bases, with 19 bases between the two germline ends. CDR3 sequence reads: CASSYAAFNPIDEQFF. The CDR3 nucleotides read TGTGCCAGCAGTTACGCGGCCTTCAATCCCATCGATGAGCAGTTCTTC.

This clonotype appeared many times. J is TRBJ2-3 and V is TRBV5-1; D remains unclear. The CDR3 runs 12 residues. The germline gives CDR1 SGHRS, CDR2 YFSETQ. V gave up 3 bases and J gave up 2 bases, with 4 bases separating them. For the CDR3, the DNA is TGCGCCAGCAGCTCGGACACAGATACGCAGTATTTT. Translating gives CASSSDTDTQYF.

This clonotype was observed at least ten times. Written as DNA, the CDR3 is TGTGCCACCAGTGACGGCGGACGCGGGGGGTATGGCTACACCTTC. Protein product: CATSDGGRGGYGYTF. The genes are TRBV24-1 and TRBJ1-2; tentative D call: TRBD1 (5 bases). The length of the CDR3 is 15 residues. Germline V lookup: CDR1 KGHDR, CDR2 SFDVKD. V was clipped by 4 bases and J by 5 bases, with 16 bases between them.

DNA of the CDR3: TGTGCCAGCAGCTTAGATTGGGCTAGTTCCGGGGAGCTGTTTTTT. Translating gives CASSLDWASSGELFF. The chain joins TRBV7-2 to TRBJ2-2; D unclear. There are 15 residues in the CDR3. Germline V gene data show CDR1 as SGHTA and CDR2 as FQGNSA. V was clipped by 1 base and J by 6 bases, with 12 bases between them.

This clonotype was counted at least ten times. The genes are TRBV12-3 or TRBV12-4 and TRBJ1-4, with unresolved D. CDR3 length: 15 amino acids. V dropped 10 bases and J dropped 2 bases, with 17 bases sitting between them. CDR3 residues: CAIQPPRATNEKLFF. CDR3 DNA: TGTGCCATCCAGCCCCCGCGGGCGACTAATGAAAAACTGTTTTTT.

There are many counts of this clonotype. The chain uses TRBV18 and TRBJ2-1; 7 positions match TRBD1. This CDR3 is built from 16 residues. The V gene's germline CDR1 is KGHSH and CDR2 LQKENI. V lost 0 bases to trimming and J lost 5 bases; unmatched junction nucleotides: 7. The CDR3 nucleotides read TGTGCCAGCTCACCACCGGGCCGGGACAGTGACAATGAGCAGTTCTTC. Protein sequence: CASSPPGRDSDNEQFF.